A single sample gave rise to the 2 T cell receptor beta chains below, sequenced in a study of T-cell memory formation after mild COVID-19 (dated by TCRdb to the early 2020s). Library generation was performed with 5' RACE. Sequencing was carried out with an Illumina NovaSeq 6000. In-frame beta chains were kept once TCRdb had trimmed the public reads at Q25 with fastp and called clones with MiXCR. Each entry merges the rows of one CDR3 protein and shows their most common DNA and genes. Here the sample has fewer than 350,000 distinct CDR3 sequences; approximately 8% occur a single time. Of the sample, roughly 23% is held by the ten largest clones. Sequencing was carried out using PBMCs or a T cell subset sorted from them (not recorded which). The receptor source for this set is a man younger than 30 who had mild COVID-19 (a few samples of this study predate the infection). The sample titles of this study are shuffled in the database, so cell type and time point are left out; the donor was told from shared clones.

This clonotype was seen more than once but under ten times. This chain connects TRBV7-2 to TRBJ1-5, with D uncertain. Trimming took off 3 bases at V and 5 bases at J, with 5 bases between the two ends. CDR1 is SGHTA, CDR2 FQGNSA, per germline. The CDR3 has 12 amino acids. The CDR3 here is CASSFNDQPQHF. CDR3 in DNA: TGTGCCAGCAGCTTCAACGATCAGCCCCAGCATTTT.

This clonotype was detected many times. This CDR3 is CASSLDGWNGYTF. The DNA for the CDR3 is TGCGCCAGCAGCTTGGATGGGTGGAATGGCTACACCTTC. The chain carries TRBV5-1 and TRBJ1-2; D call uncertain. V lost 0 bases and J 6 bases, leaving 9 bases between the germline ends. Germline values: CDR1 SGHRS, CDR2 YFSETQ. This CDR3 has 13 residues. Drawing the rest from reference TRBV5-1 and TRBJ1-2, the complete variable domain is KAGVTQTPRYLIKTRGQQVTLSCSPISGHRSVSWYQQTPGQGLQFLFEYFSETQRNKGNFPGRFSGRQFSNSRSEMNVSTLELGDSALYLCASSLDGWNGYTFGSGTRLTVV.